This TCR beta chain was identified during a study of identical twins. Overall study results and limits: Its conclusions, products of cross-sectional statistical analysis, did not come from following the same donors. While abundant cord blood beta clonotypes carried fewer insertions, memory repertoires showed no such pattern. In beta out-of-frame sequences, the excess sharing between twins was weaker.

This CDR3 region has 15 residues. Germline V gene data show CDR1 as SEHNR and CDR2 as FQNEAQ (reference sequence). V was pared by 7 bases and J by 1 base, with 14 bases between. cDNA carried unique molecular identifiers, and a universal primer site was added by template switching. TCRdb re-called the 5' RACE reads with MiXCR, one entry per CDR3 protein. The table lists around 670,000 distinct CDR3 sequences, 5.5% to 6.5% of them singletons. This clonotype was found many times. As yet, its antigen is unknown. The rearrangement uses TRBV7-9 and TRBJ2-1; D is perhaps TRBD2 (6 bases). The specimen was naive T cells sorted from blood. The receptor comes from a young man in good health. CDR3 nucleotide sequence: TGTGCCAGCACCTCTAGCGTGCAGTCCTACAATGAGCAGTTCTTC. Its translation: CASTSSVQSYNEQFF.